These 23 T cell receptor beta chains share one sample of origin, sequenced in a study of identifying expanded T cells in peripheral blood. TCRdb's copy holds only in-frame clones and misses some; the assay was immunoSEQ multiplex PCR. The repertoire holds approximately 100,000 clones, with 88% as singletons. Sequencing was carried out using blood. All receptors come from a person aged 18 to 70 in good health.

The chain uses TRBV5-4 and TRBJ1-2; D perhaps matches TRBD1 (5 bases). Germline values: CDR1 SGHNT, CDR2 YYREEE (reference sequence). The ends were cut back, 2 bases at V and 8 bases at J, with 13 bases in the middle. The CDR3 sequence is 13 residues long. CDR3 in DNA: TGTGCCAGCAGCTTCGCGTCAGGGCGAGGCTACACCTTC. This gives the protein CASSFASGRGYTF.

This sequence joins TRBV15 and TRBJ2-3; D not certain. In germline, CDR1 is LNHNV, CDR2 YYDKDF (reference sequence). V lost 3 bases, J lost 2 bases, and 3 bases lay in between. There are 12 residues in the CDR3. CDR3 nucleotides: TGTGCCACCAGCAGTCACACAGATACGCAGTATTTT. It codes for CATSSHTDTQYF.

The count of this clone is one. The chain uses TRBV27 and TRBJ2-7, with TRBD2 matching 7 bases. The V segment lost 6 bases and the J segment 4 bases; nucleotides outside the gene matches: 6. The CDR3 is made up of 13 amino acids. The germline gives CDR1 MNHEY, CDR2 SMNVEV (reference sequence). The chain's CDR3 is CASSSSGPYEQYF. CDR3 nucleotides: TGTGCCAGCAGCTCTAGCGGTCCATACGAGCAGTACTTC.

The V call is TRBV19, the J call TRBJ2-1, with TRBD2 identical over 7 bases. The CDR3 is 16 amino acids. Germline V gives CDR1 LNHDA, CDR2 SQIVND (reference sequence). V dropped 5 bases and J dropped 5; count of bases not matched to a gene: 12. For the CDR3, the DNA is TGTGCCAGTAGTCGGAATGAGGGAGGGCCCCACAATGAGCAGTTCTTC. Encoded protein: CASSRNEGGPHNEQFF. The complete variable domain, with remaining parts taken from reference TRBV19 and TRBJ2-1, reads DGGITQSPKYLFRKEGQNVTLSCEQNLNHDAMYWYRQDPGQGLRLIYYSQIVNDFQKGDIAEGYSVSREKKESFPLTVTSAQKNPTAFYLCASSRNEGGPHNEQFFGPGTRLTVL.

The chain combines TRBV7-2 with TRBJ2-5; D gene unclear. The germline V gene has CDR1 SGHTA and CDR2 FQGNSA. The V and J ends lost 0 bases and 5 bases respectively, with 10 bases between them. The CDR3 is 14 residues long. The DNA of the CDR3 is TGTGCCAGCAGCTTAGCTTCTAGACCGGAGACCCAGTACTTC. Translated, it gives CASSLASRPETQYF.

The rearrangement uses TRBV28 and TRBJ1-4; possible D gene TRBD1, 5 bases. This CDR3 spans 16 amino acids. Deletions cut 6 bases from V and 7 bases from J, with 21 bases between. Germline V gives CDR1 MDHEN, CDR2 SYDVKM. CDR3 nucleotide sequence: TGTGCCAGCAGGTCCTCCGTCGGGACCGGCGGTGAAAAACTGTTTTTT. Translation gives CASRSSVGTGGEKLFF.

This clone was counted once. The chain carries TRBV5-1 and TRBJ2-1; 9 nucleotides align to TRBD1. Per germline, CDR1 SGHRS and CDR2 YFSETQ. J was trimmed by 5 bases and V by 1 base; bases with no gene match: 1. CDR3 length: 14 residues. The CDR3 loop is CASSLWTGDNEQFF. The CDR3 DNA follows: TGCGCCAGCAGCTTGTGGACAGGGGACAATGAGCAGTTCTTC.

The chain is built from TRBV5-1 and TRBJ2-3, with TRBD2 as a possible D gene (5 bases). Germline lookup yields CDR1 SGHRS and CDR2 YFSETQ. The CDR3 spans 12 residues. V lost 4 bases and J lost 6, with 9 bases in between. The CDR3 DNA follows: TGCGCCAGCAGCCCAGAGGGTGATACGCAGTATTTT. Its translation is CASSPEGDTQYF.

The rearrangement joins TRBV18 to TRBJ1-3; D unresolved. There are 15 residues in the CDR3. The ends were cut back, 5 bases at V and 3 bases at J, with 14 bases in the middle. Looked up from germline, CDR1 is KGHSH and CDR2 is LQKENI. CDR3 region: CASSATGNLGNTIYF. The DNA of the CDR3 is TGTGCCAGCTCAGCTACCGGCAACCTTGGAAACACCATATATTTT.

CDR3 loop: CASSLTTTNNEQFF. The CDR3 region has the DNA TGTGCCAGCAGCCTCACTACTACCAACAATGAGCAGTTCTTC. The gene calls are TRBV2 and TRBJ2-7; no definite D call. The tail of the sequence fits TRBJ2-1 better, so the J call may be wrong. The CDR3 is 14 amino acids. Per germline, CDR1 SNHLY and CDR2 FYNNEI.

Worth noting for this clone: The same CDR3 also results from other DNA sequences found in this sample. The V call is TRBV11-2, the J call TRBJ1-3; tentatively, D is TRBD1 (5 bases). V was shortened by 0 bases and J by 1 base, with 7 bases between the two germline ends. Germline lookup yields CDR1 SGHAT and CDR2 FQNNGV. The CDR3 is 15 amino acids. The chain's CDR3 is CASSLDRVSGNTIYF. The CDR3 DNA follows: TGTGCCAGCAGCTTAGACAGGGTATCTGGAAACACCATATATTTT.

The rearrangement uses TRBV19 and TRBJ2-3; 9 nucleotides line up with TRBD2. From germline, CDR1 is LNHDA and CDR2 SQIVND (reference sequence). The ends lost 5 bases at V and 5 bases at J; junction bases unmatched: 14. This CDR3 contains 17 residues. Written as DNA, the CDR3 is TGTGCCAGTAGTCCCCCGAGGGCGGGGGGGCCGGGAGATACGCAGTATTTT. It yields the protein CASSPPRAGGPGDTQYF.

J is TRBJ2-1 and V is TRBV7-4; D might be TRBD1 (7 bases). Germline values: CDR1 SGHVT, CDR2 SQSDAQ. Trimming took 5 bases from V and 0 from J, leaving 14 bases between them. This CDR3 spans 16 amino acids. The CDR3: CASSAGQSSSYNEQFF. Here the CDR3 DNA reads TGTGCCAGCAGCGCGGGACAGTCAAGCTCCTACAATGAGCAGTTCTTC.

The chain links TRBV5-4 to TRBJ2-2; D is possibly TRBD1 or TRBD2 (5 bases each). Trimming removed 2 bases at V and 4 bases at J, with 12 bases between. Germline-derived CDR1 and CDR2 are SGHNT and YYREEE (reference sequence). CDR3 size: 15 residues. The CDR3 region has the DNA TGTGCCAGCAGCTTTACCGGGGCCCGCACCGGGGAGCTGTTTTTT. Protein product: CASSFTGARTGELFF.

The CDR3 reads CASSEEGGSNQPQHF. CDR3 DNA sequence: TGTGCCAGCAGTGAAGAGGGGGGTAGCAATCAGCCCCAGCATTTT. This chain connects TRBV6-1 to TRBJ1-5; tentatively, D is TRBD1 (6 bases). The CDR3 has 15 residues. The V gene lost 1 base and the J gene lost 0 bases, with 7 bases spanning the gap. Germline lookup yields CDR1 MNHNS and CDR2 SASEGT.

The rearrangement joins TRBV7-9 to TRBJ1-1, with 7 bases matching TRBD1. This CDR3 is 15 amino acids long. V was pared by 5 bases and J by 1 base, with 7 bases of the junction left unmatched. Germline CDR1 reads SEHNR; CDR2 reads FQNEAQ (reference sequence). The CDR3 loop is CASSHDRDGNTEAFF. CDR3 nucleotides: TGTGCCAGCAGCCACGACAGGGATGGGAACACTGAAGCTTTCTTT.

This chain uses TRBV2 with TRBJ2-1, with 8 positions matching TRBD2. CDR1 and CDR2 (germline): SNHLY, FYNNEI. Trimming cost V 4 bases and J 4 bases; bases outside gene matches: 3. This CDR3 has 14 amino acids. The CDR3: CASSGTSRYNEQFF. In DNA, the CDR3 is TGTGCCAGCAGTGGGACTAGCAGATACAATGAGCAGTTCTTC.

This clone was seen a single time. The J gene is TRBJ2-2, the V gene TRBV7-3, with no clear D. The CDR3 sequence is 15 residues long. CDR1 is SGHTA, CDR2 FQGTGA, per germline. V was trimmed by 1 base and J by 5 bases, leaving 11 bases between them. CDR3 nucleotide sequence: TGTGCCAGCAGCTTAAGAGGAGAAGGGACCGGGGAGCTGTTTTTT. It is translated as CASSLRGEGTGELFF.

This clone was seen many times. This chain uses TRBV5-4 with TRBJ2-4; D is possibly TRBD1 (6 bases). This CDR3 region has 13 residues. In germline, CDR1 is SGHNT, CDR2 YYREEE (reference sequence). Trimming took 4 bases from V and 3 from J, leaving 8 bases between them. The CDR3 coding sequence is TGTGCCAGCAGCCCGGACAGCAAAAACATTCAGTACTTC. Translating gives CASSPDSKNIQYF.

A single count supports this clone. V gene TRBV29-1 combines with J gene TRBJ2-3; possible D gene TRBD2, 6 bases. The CDR3 has 14 residues. CDR1 SQVTM and CDR2 ANQGSEA come from the germline V gene. V was trimmed by 4 bases and J by 5 bases, leaving 16 bases between them. The CDR3 spells CSVGRELRGDTQYF. In DNA form, the CDR3 reads TGCAGCGTTGGACGGGAGCTCCGCGGAGATACGCAGTATTTT.

The CDR3 nucleotides are TGTGCCAGCAGTTTAGGGACTACCATATTCCCCGGGGAGCTGTTTTTT. The encoded protein is CASSLGTTIFPGELFF. The J gene is TRBJ2-2, the V gene TRBV28, with 7 bases identical to TRBD2. The CDR3 runs to 16 residues. After removal of 2 bases from V and 6 bases from J, the junction contained 9 bases not matched to a gene. CDR1 and CDR2 (germline): MDHEN, SYDVKM.

This clone occurred once. This chain connects TRBV28 to TRBJ1-2; 9 bases line up with TRBD1. This CDR3 is 16 amino acids long. The J segment lost 2 bases and the V segment lost 5 bases, leaving 9 bases of the junction unmatched. Germline V gene sequence: CDR1 MDHEN, CDR2 SYDVKM. CDR3 bases: TGTGCCAGCAGTATTCCCTCGGGACAGGGAAACTATGGCTACACCTTC. Translation: CASSIPSGQGNYGYTF.

This chain joins TRBV18 and TRBJ2-3; 8 nucleotides agree with TRBD2. The CDR3 is made up of 16 amino acids. Germline lookup yields CDR1 KGHSH and CDR2 LQKENI. J gave up 5 bases and V 1 base, and 8 bases lay outside the gene matches. The CDR3 sequence: CASSPRVGGAQDTQYF. The CDR3 coding sequence is TGTGCCAGCTCACCACGGGTCGGGGGGGCACAAGATACGCAGTATTTT.